This entry is about one T cell receptor (beta chain). This entry is derived from a study of shared clonotypes between healthy human individuals. Researchers ran the assay at a deep level. Several immunoSEQ 96-well plates shared each subset's DNA, each plate a replicate. This table comes from immunoSEQ multiplex PCR, and its TCRdb copy is limited to in-frame clones, with some not included. The sample contains more than 400,000 clones, roughly 80% of which appear only once. Healthy and HIV-negative, the adult donors had no recent acute infections or vaccinations. Unsorted material relied on about 90 million PBMCs as the source of genomic DNA. There are 18 residues in the CDR3.

The chain combines TRBV12-1 with TRBJ2-4; TRBD2, the table's D call, was not compared with the DNA. TRBV12-1 represents a pseudogene. Input material: PBMCs. This clonotype originated in a woman in her thirties or forties in good health. Some clones in this sample may be carry-over from other donors' samples. This chain's CDR3 is CASSFIVLATKGKNIQYF. CDR3 in DNA: TGTGCCAGCAGCTTTATCGTCCTAGCGACTAAGGGTAAAAACATTCAGTACTTC.